The clone carrying this TCR beta chain was detected only once. Its antigen remains unknown. Assay: immunoSEQ multiplex PCR; the TCRdb copy retains only in-frame clones and omits some. This table holds roughly 50,000 clones, approximately 89% found once. This specimen belongs to a study of CD4+ T cells in melanoma. Whole-study results and caveats: A reported correlation linked neoantigen-specific CD4+ T cells to CD8+, macrophage and B cell function.

Sample: peripheral blood. The clonotype comes from a human donor with melanoma.

CDR3 loop: CASSQDISVEKLFF. The CDR3 coding sequence is TGTGCCAGCAGCCAAGATATTTCCGTGGAAAAACTGTTTTTT. The genes are TRBV4-2 and TRBJ1-4, with D unresolved. V gave up 0 bases and J gave up 8 bases, with 10 bases separating them. The CDR3 is 14 amino acids. The germline gives CDR1 LGHNA, CDR2 YNFKEQ.